This TCR beta chain is drawn from a study of cytomegalovirus exposure and HLA in healthy donors. Study context: Clustering assigned over 70% of the roughly 370 genotyped donors to the Caucasian-associated ancestry cluster.

Broader study findings: Sequencing likely generated an artifact that appeared as a cluster of highly shared sequence variants.

Concerning this clone itself: Its cognate antigen is unknown.

The germline gives CDR1 SGHTA, CDR2 FQGTGA. This CDR3 has 16 amino acids. The germline V and J ends were trimmed by 3 bases and 2 bases, with 13 bases remaining between them. PCR used 60 Vbeta primers and 13 Jbeta primers. Using immunoSEQ multiplex PCR, the repertoire was profiled, and TCRdb retains in-frame clones only, with some absent. Among about 190,000 clones listed, roughly 84% were seen once. Material: PBMCs. The chain employs TRBV7-3 and TRBJ2-2, with D perhaps TRBD2 (5 bases). This TCR derives from a boy between 5 and 17 years old in good health and CMV-seronegative. The CDR3 coding sequence is TGTGCCAGCAGCTTGGGTGGAGGTCTTAACACCGGGGAGCTGTTTTTT. Protein product: CASSLGGGLNTGELFF. The whole variable domain, remainder taken from reference TRBV7-3 and TRBJ2-2, is GAGVSQTPSNKVTEKGKYVELRCDPISGHTALYWYRQSLGQGPEFLIYFQGTGAADDSGLPNDRFFAVRPEGSVSTLKIQRTERGDSAVYLCASSLGGGLNTGELFFGEGSRLTVL.